Listed below are T cell receptor beta chains from one sample, sequenced in a study of T cell responses to AZD1222 COVID-19 vaccine. Profiled with immunoSEQ multiplex PCR; TCRdb holds only in-frame clones, not every one. This sample yields roughly 80,000 clones, of which around 90% are seen a single time; 4.5% to 5.5% belongs to the top ten. The source was peripheral blood, collected on day 0 of MenACWY control vaccination. All receptors come from an adult in good health. Both conserved end residues are part of each CDR3. Fields, in order: CDR3 length, V gene, CDR3 protein.

length: 15
V: TRBV25-1
CDR3: CASSGPPIWDNEQFF

length: 13
V: TRBV6-2/TRBV6-3
CDR3: CASSYYRADGYTF

length: 15
V: TRBV19
CDR3: CASSPGHLSNQPQHF

length: 12
V: TRBV30
CDR3: CAWSTGLGEQFF

length: 16
V: TRBV5-1
CDR3: CASSPQGMNGDEKLFF

length: 14
V: TRBV7-2
CDR3: CASSSTSPITTQYF

length: 13
V: TRBV30
CDR3: CAWSRDARETQYF

length: 14
V: TRBV27
CDR3: CASSLAAGTRPQHF

length: 17
V: TRBV13
CDR3: CASSRRKEAGPSGEQYF

length: 16
V: TRBV13
CDR3: CASSYVSGGSGNIQYF

length: 14
V: TRBV19
CDR3: CATRLAGLYNEQFF

length: 15
V: TRBV18
CDR3: CASSPGQGAGETQYF

length: 13
V: TRBV6-5
CDR3: CASSYGRGNEQFF

length: 16
V: TRBV5-1
CDR3: CASSLVPGQLYSPLHF

length: 20
V: TRBV3-1/TRBV3-2
CDR3: CASSQIITSGSVGVLGEQYF

length: 12
V: TRBV30
CDR3: CAWGSPGDTQYF

length: 18
V: TRBV11-2
CDR3: CASSYRAGTSGSSGELFF

length: 12
V: TRBV12-3/TRBV12-4
CDR3: CASSFPHVEQFF

length: 14
V: TRBV5-1
CDR3: CASSLGEVNTEAFF

length: 14
V: TRBV24-1
CDR3: CATSDEMGYSGYTF

length: 16
V: TRBV27
CDR3: CASSLGLGQPNYGYTF

length: 14
V: TRBV15
CDR3: CATSGPRLGTEAFF

length: 14
V: TRBV6-5
CDR3: CASTPRGSSYEQYF